This TCR beta chain appears in the sequencing data of a study of identical twins. Looked up from germline, CDR1 is SNHLY and CDR2 is FYNNEI. Between the trimmed V and J ends, which lost 3 bases and 0 bases, there was a span of 6 bases. The CDR3 is 13 residues long. There are a few counts of this clonotype. In every case, the donor was a healthy Caucasian. A universal primer site was added by template switching, and unique molecular identifiers were carried by the cDNA. TCRdb used MiXCR to reprocess the 5' RACE reads, holding one entry per CDR3 protein. The sample comprises 510,000 or so distinct CDR3 sequences, roughly 15% of which are singletons, and 0.44% rests with the top ten. This same sample was also taken into another study, of yellow fever vaccine responses in identical twins.

Material for sequencing was CD4+ T cells sorted from blood. V usage is TRBV2 and J usage is TRBJ2-7; a possible D gene is TRBD2 (5 bases). The receptor was isolated from a woman aged 18-29 years in good health. CDR3 amino acids: CASSDGSSYEQYV. CDR3 coding DNA: TGTGCCAGCAGTGATGGGAGCTCCTACGAGCAGTACGTC.